One sample yielded the 22 T cell receptor beta chains listed below, sequenced in a study of T cells in Graves' hyperthyroidism and ophthalmopathy. RNA transcripts gave rise to amplified TCR beta CDR3 regions. Carried out on the TCR CDR3, a first-round RT-PCR used the HTBI primer set. TCRdb re-called the multiplex PCR reads through MiXCR, storing one row per CDR3 protein. The data show around 600,000 distinct CDR3 sequences, around 16% seen once. The sample was blood. These receptors were obtained from a woman aged 25-40 years with Graves' hyperthyroidism.

This clonotype was detected once. A much larger clone differs by one base, so this may be a read error. CDR3 in amino acids: CASGQDLGRLNTEAFF. The CDR3 bases are TGTGCCAGCGGCCAAGATCTGGGGAGGCTGAACACTGAAGCTTTCTTT. The V gene is TRBV3-1, the J gene TRBJ1-1, with D unresolved. Germline lookup yields CDR1 LGHDT and CDR2 YNNKEL (reference sequence). This CDR3 spans 16 amino acids. Together with reference TRBV3-1 and TRBJ1-1, the CDR3 gives the full variable domain: DTAVSQTPKYLVTQMGNDKSIKCEQNLGHDTMYWYKQDSKKFLKIMFSYNNKELIINETVPNRFSPKSPDKAHLNLHINSLELGDSAVYFCASGQDLGRLNTEAFFGQGTRLTVV.

This clonotype was detected ten times or more. This sequence joins TRBV7-3 and TRBJ2-3; D remains ambiguous. The CDR3 runs to 15 residues. The germline V gene has CDR1 SGHTA and CDR2 FQGTGA. Trimming shortened V by 3 bases and J by 0 bases, and 10 bases separated the two germline ends. The CDR3 nucleotides read TGTGCCAGCAGCTTGTGGCAGCTCAGCACAGATACGCAGTATTTT. Translating gives CASSLWQLSTDTQYF.

This clonotype was counted at least ten times. The rearrangement links TRBV6-1 to TRBJ1-2; possibly TRBD1 for D (6 bases). This CDR3 is built from 16 residues. Germline CDR1 reads MNHNS; CDR2 reads SASEGT. The V end was cut by 5 bases, the J end by 3 bases, with 19 bases between. CDR3 residues: CASSRTARPSDYGYTF. The CDR3 DNA is TGTGCCAGCAGTCGGACAGCCCGCCCTAGCGACTATGGCTACACCTTC.

This clonotype has a handful of counts. A much larger clone differs by one base, so this may be a read error. The chain recombines TRBV4-2 with TRBJ2-3; TRBD1 aligns across 9 bases. From germline, CDR1 is LGHNA and CDR2 YNFKEQ. The CDR3 loop spans 13 amino acids. J was trimmed by 5 bases and V by 4 bases; bases with no gene match: 1. The CDR3 here is CASSPDRGDTQYF. In DNA, the CDR3 is TGTGCCAGCAGCCCGGACAGGGGAGATACGCAGTATTTT.

This clonotype was found many times. The J gene is TRBJ2-7, the V gene TRBV28; TRBD2 might be the D (6 bases). Trimming stripped 2 bases from V and 2 bases from J, with 10 bases between. Per germline, CDR1 MDHEN and CDR2 SYDVKM. The CDR3 runs 14 residues. CDR3 nucleotides: TGTGCCAGCAGTTTAACTAGCCCCACCTACGAGCAGTACTTC. Protein sequence: CASSLTSPTYEQYF.

As for this clonotype: An end of the junction does not agree with germline; a read error may underlie this. The V and J genes are TRBV4-1 and TRBJ2-7, with D perhaps TRBD1 or TRBD2 (6 bases each). The CDR3 is 17 amino acids. Germline CDR1 reads MGHRA; CDR2 reads YSYEKL. CDR3 loop: CASRQGGPGRGSWEQYF. The CDR3 nucleotides read TGCGCCAGCAGGCAAGGGGGGCCGGGACGGGGGAGTTGGGAGCAGTACTTC.

This chain uses TRBV5-1 with TRBJ2-3, with D tentatively TRBD2 (6 bases). Trimming removed 4 bases from V and 6 bases from J, with 12 bases in between. The V gene's germline CDR1 is SGHRS and CDR2 YFSETQ. There are 13 residues in the CDR3. The DNA of the CDR3 is TGCGCCAGCAGCGGAGGGGAAGGGGATACGCAGTATTTT. Translation gives CASSGGEGDTQYF.

This clonotype has at least ten counts. This chain links TRBV11-2 with TRBJ2-3; 10 nucleotides align to TRBD2. CDR3 length: 15 amino acids. With 5 bases clipped from V and 5 bases from J, the junction kept 7 bases outside the gene matches. Germline loops: CDR1 SGHAT, CDR2 FQNNGV. CDR3 amino acids: CASSPGTSVEDTQYF. The CDR3 DNA reads TGTGCCAGCAGCCCGGGGACTAGCGTCGAAGATACGCAGTATTTT.

This clonotype has more than one count but fewer than ten. The V and J genes are TRBV10-3 and TRBJ1-2, with 10 bases lining up with TRBD1. The length of the CDR3 is 14 residues. Germline CDR1 reads ENHRY; CDR2 reads SYGVKD. The J segment lost 8 bases and the V segment lost 2 bases, leaving 5 bases of the junction unmatched. CDR3 loop: CAISERQGALGYTF. The CDR3 DNA follows: TGTGCCATCAGTGAGCGACAGGGGGCGCTCGGCTACACCTTC.

Only a few counts were recorded for this clonotype. Relative to the germline gene, one junction end is altered; a read error may explain this. The V call is TRBV25-1, the J call TRBJ2-7; D not certain. There are 11 residues in the CDR3. Germline V CDR1 and CDR2: MGHDK, SYGVNS. The chain's CDR3 is CATSFFGEQYF. CDR3 in DNA: TGTGCCACCAGTTTCTTCGGCGAGCAGTACTTC.

In its sample, this clonotype was seen a few times. This chain joins TRBV18 and TRBJ1-1; possibly TRBD1 for D (6 bases). V shed 4 bases and J shed 7 bases, with 16 bases lying between them. The germline V gene has CDR1 KGHSH and CDR2 LQKENI. The CDR3 consists of 14 residues. The CDR3 DNA is TGTGCCAGCTCACGGGGGCATGAAATGGATGAAGCTTTCTTT. This codes for CASSRGHEMDEAFF.

A few counts support this clonotype. The chain couples TRBV20-1 to TRBJ2-7; 8 bases fit TRBD2. CDR3 length: 13 amino acids. J lost 2 bases, V lost 3 bases, and 3 bases had no gene match. CDR1 and CDR2 from the germline V gene are DFQATT and SNEGSKA (reference sequence). CDR3 sequence reads: CSASGRVTYEQYF. DNA for the CDR3: TGCAGTGCTAGCGGGAGGGTAACCTACGAGCAGTACTTC.

There are many counts of this clonotype. This chain uses TRBV7-3 with TRBJ2-3; 7 nucleotides match TRBD2. Per the germline V gene, CDR1 is SGHTA and CDR2 is FQGTGA. The CDR3 totals 14 residues. Unmatched junction bases numbered 3, after V lost 2 bases and J lost 4 bases. Here the CDR3 DNA reads TGTGCCAGCAGCTTATACGGGAGGTCAGATACGCAGTATTTT. Its translation is CASSLYGRSDTQYF.

This clonotype was seen repeatedly, ten times or more. The V and J genes are TRBV5-1 and TRBJ2-1; TRBD2 matches 10 bases. Germline-derived CDR1 and CDR2 are SGHRS and YFSETQ. V was clipped by 0 bases and J by 12 bases; unmatched bases: 12. CDR3 length: 16 residues. The CDR3 loop reads CASSLAGLADPSRQFF. The CDR3 coding sequence is TGCGCCAGCAGCTTGGCCGGACTAGCGGATCCTAGTAGGCAGTTCTTC.

The sample holds many counts of this clonotype. The chain is built from TRBV12-3 or TRBV12-4 and TRBJ2-3, with 11 bases fitting TRBD2. This CDR3 is 15 amino acids long. With V trimmed by 3 bases and J by 5 bases, 4 bases remained unmatched. In DNA, the CDR3 is TGTGCCAGCAGTTTGACTAGCGGGAAGGTAGATACGCAGTATTTT. Its protein is CASSLTSGKVDTQYF.

This clonotype was counted many times. The V call is TRBV24-1, the J call TRBJ2-1, with 7 positions matching TRBD1. Germline loops: CDR1 KGHDR, CDR2 SFDVKD. After removal of 5 bases from V and 1 base from J, the junction contained 4 bases not matched to a gene. The CDR3 contains 15 residues. CDR3 nucleotide sequence: TGTGCCACCAGTGGACAGGGTGGGTCCTACAATGAGCAGTTCTTC. Translating it yields CATSGQGGSYNEQFF.

This clonotype was detected a few times. J is TRBJ1-4 and V is TRBV9; D uncertain. This CDR3 region has 14 residues. Trimming took 4 bases from V and 11 from J, leaving 18 bases between them. Per the germline V gene, CDR1 is SGDLS and CDR2 is YYNGEE. Here the CDR3 reads CASSTPVNDGKLFF. CDR3 coding DNA: TGTGCCAGCAGCACTCCGGTTAATGATGGGAAACTGTTTTTT. The whole variable domain, filled in from reference TRBV9 and TRBJ1-4, reads DSGVTQTPKHLITATGQRVTLRCSPRSGDLSVYWYQQSLDQGLQFLIQYYNGEERAKGNILERFSAQQFPDLHSELNLSSLELGDSALYFCASSTPVNDGKLFFGSGTQLSVL.

This clonotype was seen repeatedly, ten times or more. This chain uses TRBV30 with TRBJ2-2, with D unclear. The V end lost 0 bases, the J end lost 6 bases, and 8 bases lay between the germline ends. The length of the CDR3 is 13 residues. Germline values: CDR1 GTSNPN, CDR2 SVGIG (reference sequence). This chain's CDR3 is CAWSVLSAGELFF. The CDR3 DNA is TGTGCCTGGAGTGTACTGTCCGCCGGGGAGCTGTTTTTT.

Notes on this clonotype: This may come from a read error, since a much larger clone is one base off. The chain is built from TRBV6-1 and TRBJ2-2; TRBD2 might be the D (8 bases). The length of the CDR3 is 17 residues. Germline V gene lookup returns CDR1 MNHNS and CDR2 SASEGT. Deletions cut 7 bases from V and 5 bases from J, with 23 bases between. The CDR3 sequence: CASTGRGLTVGTGELFF. Written as DNA, the CDR3 is TGTGCCAGCACCGGGAGGGGGCTCACCGTGGGTACCGGGGAGCTGTTTTTT.

This rearrangement joins TRBV28 to TRBJ2-7; the D gene could be TRBD1 or TRBD2 (5 bases each). Trimming took off 1 base at V and 1 base at J, with 11 bases between the two ends. CDR3 length equals 15 residues. Germline V CDR1 and CDR2: MDHEN, SYDVKM. For the CDR3, the DNA is TGTGCCAGCAGTTTATCACGGGGCCGATCCTACGAGCAGTACTTC. This gives the protein CASSLSRGRSYEQYF. Full variable domain (outside the CDR3, taken from reference TRBV28 and TRBJ2-7): DVKVTQSSRYLVKRTGEKVFLECVQDMDHENMFWYRQDPGLGLRLIYFSYDVKMKEKGDIPEGYSVSREKKERFSLILESASTNQTSMYLCASSLSRGRSYEQYFGPGTRLTVT.

To note about this clonotype: A much larger clone lies one base from this, so it may be a read error. This chain links TRBV9 with TRBJ1-1; D gene uncertain. This CDR3 spans 14 amino acids. CDR1 SGDLS and CDR2 YYNGEE come from the germline V gene. The CDR3: CASSVGRMNTEALF. The CDR3 region has the DNA TGTGCCAGCAGCGTAGGACGGATGAACACTGAAGCTCTCTTT.

This clonotype has a count of ten or more. This rearrangement joins TRBV2 to TRBJ1-2, with D unclear. Deletions cut 2 bases from V and 8 bases from J, with 15 bases between. The CDR3 is 14 residues long. The germline V gene encodes CDR1 SNHLY and CDR2 FYNNEI. CDR3 residues: CASSEYPFSGGYTF. The CDR3 DNA reads TGTGCCAGCAGTGAATACCCCTTTAGCGGAGGCTACACCTTC.